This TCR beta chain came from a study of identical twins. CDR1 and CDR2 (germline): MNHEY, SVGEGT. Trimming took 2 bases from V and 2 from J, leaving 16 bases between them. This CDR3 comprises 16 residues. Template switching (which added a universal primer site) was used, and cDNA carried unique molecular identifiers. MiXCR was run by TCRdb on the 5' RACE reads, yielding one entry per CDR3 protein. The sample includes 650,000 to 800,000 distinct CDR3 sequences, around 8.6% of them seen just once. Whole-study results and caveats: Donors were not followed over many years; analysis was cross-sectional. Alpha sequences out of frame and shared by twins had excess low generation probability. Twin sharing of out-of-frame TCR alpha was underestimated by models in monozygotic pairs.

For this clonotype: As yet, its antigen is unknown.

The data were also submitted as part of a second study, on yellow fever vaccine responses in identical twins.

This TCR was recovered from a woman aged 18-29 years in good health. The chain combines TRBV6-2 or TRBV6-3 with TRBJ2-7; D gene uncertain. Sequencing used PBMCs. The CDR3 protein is CASSYGLSATPYEQYF. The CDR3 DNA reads TGTGCCAGCAGTTACGGGCTCAGCGCAACGCCCTACGAGCAGTACTTC.